This T cell receptor beta chain is drawn from a study of blood T cell repertoires in COVID-19. On the study more broadly: Samples representing acute and convalescent COVID-19 were sourced from the United States, Italy and Spain. The analysed material was cDNA or gDNA that came from T cells, B-cell-depleted T cells, or PBMCs.

This CDR3 comprises 15 residues. The ends lost 0 bases at V and 7 bases at J; junction bases unmatched: 6. Looked up from germline, CDR1 is LGHDT and CDR2 is YNNKEL (reference sequence). Assay used: immunoSEQ multiplex PCR; TCRdb lists only in-frame clones, some missing. Among about 290,000 clones listed, 80% to 90% were seen once. The material sequenced was peripheral blood. The receptor was derived from a man aged 40-49 years with acute or convalescent COVID-19. The rearrangement links TRBV3-1 (or the pseudogene TRBV3-2) to TRBJ1-2; 9 bases map to TRBD1. The CDR3 DNA is TGTGCCAGCAGCCAAGATACAGGGGGCGCGGGTGGCTACACCTTC. Translation: CASSQDTGGAGGYTF.